A selection of T cell receptor beta chains follows, all from one sample in a study of blood T cell repertoires in COVID-19. Using immunoSEQ multiplex PCR, the repertoire was profiled, and TCRdb retains in-frame clones only, with some absent. The sample yields fewer than 250,000 clones, around 82% seen once. Material: peripheral blood. The receptors stem from a woman aged 40 to 50 with active or convalescent COVID-19. Each CDR3 is given with its conserved first and last residue. A D gene is named only where the DNA matches it firmly. Size is stated for part of the rows, as once, few or many counts, or as a class when the clone is expanded.

cdr3_aa | cdr3_nt | j_call | v_call | d_call | clone_size
CASFQKGQGLNEQFF | TGTGCCAGCTTTCAAAAAGGACAGGGTTTGAATGAGCAGTTCTTC | TRBJ2-1 | TRBV11-2 | TRBD1 | .
CASSQGGGVRGRGYTF | TGTGCCAGCAGCCAAGGCGGCGGGGTCCGGGGGAGGGGCTACACCTTC | TRBJ1-2 | TRBV14 | . | .
CASSVGGERWTEAFF | TGTGCCAGCAGTGTAGGGGGGGAAAGATGGACTGAAGCTTTCTTT | TRBJ1-1 | TRBV2 | . | .
CASSRGGGPAYEQYF | TGTGCCAGCAGTAGAGGGGGAGGGCCCGCCTACGAGCAGTACTTC | TRBJ2-7 | TRBV27 | . | .
CSVGRATNTEAFF | TGCAGCGTCGGCAGGGCAACGAACACTGAAGCTTTCTTT | TRBJ1-1 | TRBV29-1 | . | .
CASSPTDSIDEQFF | TGTGCCAGCTCACCGACGGACAGTATCGATGAGCAGTTCTTC | TRBJ2-1 | TRBV18 | . | few
CASSLDMKGSNTF | TGTGCCAGCAGCTTAGATATGAAGGGGTCTAACACCTTC | TRBJ1-2 | TRBV11-3 | . | .
CASSLREGTEAFF | TGTGCCAGCAGCTTAAGGGAGGGCACTGAAGCTTTCTTT | TRBJ1-1 | TRBV13 | . | .
CASSLSGGQETQYF | TGTGCCAGCAGCTTGTCAGGGGGCCAAGAGACCCAGTACTTC | TRBJ2-5 | TRBV5-4 | TRBD1 | .
CASSWTMFNTGGFDYGYTF | TGTGCCAGCAGCTGGACCATGTTCAACACGGGGGGATTTGACTATGGCTACACCTTC | TRBJ1-2 | TRBV5-6 | . | .
CASSFPGNGELFF | TGTGCCAGCAGCTTTCCAGGGAACGGGGAGCTGTTTTTT | TRBJ2-2 | TRBV7-2 | . | few
CASSLELAGRETQYF | TGTGCCAGCAGCTTAGAACTAGCGGGGCGGGAGACCCAGTACTTC | TRBJ2-5 | TRBV7-2 | TRBD2 | .
CAWSPTLYNEQFF | TGTGCCTGGTCCCCGACACTTTACAATGAGCAGTTCTTC | TRBJ2-1 | TRBV30 | . | .
CASSVDRDRPNTEAFF | TGTGCCAGCAGCGTAGATCGGGACAGGCCGAACACTGAAGCTTTCTTT | TRBJ1-1 | TRBV9 | TRBD1 | .
CASSLASGYSYEQYF | TGCGCCAGCAGCTTGGCTAGCGGGTACTCCTACGAGCAGTACTTC | TRBJ2-7 | TRBV5-1 | TRBD2 | few
CATSIHTLRNIQYF | TGTGCCACCAGCATCCATACTTTGCGAAACATTCAGTACTTC | TRBJ2-4 | TRBV15 | . | .
CASSQQVGDTQYF | TGTGCCAGCAGCCAACAGGTGGGAGATACGCAGTATTTT | TRBJ2-3 | TRBV14 | . | .
CASSVSRDSGRPQHF | TGTGCCAGCAGCGTCTCAAGGGACAGCGGTCGGCCCCAGCATTTT | TRBJ1-5 | TRBV9 | TRBD1 | .
CASSYPVGTEAFF | TGTGCCAGCAGTTACCCGGTCGGCACTGAAGCTTTCTTT | TRBJ1-1 | TRBV6-2/TRBV6-3 | . | .
CATSDLGGSSYNEQFF | TGTGCCACCAGTGATTTGGGGGGGAGCTCCTACAATGAGCAGTTCTTC | TRBJ2-1 | TRBV24-1 | . | .
CASSDPPETSSYNEQFF | TGTGCCAGCAGTGATCCCCCAGAGACTAGCTCCTACAATGAGCAGTTCTTC | TRBJ2-1 | TRBV25-1 | . | .
CAISESSSVMETQYF | TGTGCCATCAGTGAGTCGTCCAGCGTTATGGAGACCCAGTACTTC | TRBJ2-5 | TRBV10-3 | . | .
CATRGQGNYGYTF | TGTGCCACCAGAGGACAGGGGAACTATGGCTACACCTTC | TRBJ1-2 | TRBV24-1 | TRBD1 | .
CASRKRTTDVMNTEAFF | TGCGCCAGCAGAAAGAGGACAACTGATGTTATGAACACTGAAGCTTTCTTT | TRBJ1-1 | TRBV5-1 | . | .
CASSFSTRGQGYTF | TGTGCCAGCAGTTTCTCTACCAGGGGGCAAGGCTACACCTTC | TRBJ1-2 | TRBV28 | TRBD1 | once
CASSRPGLLPGEQYF | TGTGCCAGTAGTAGACCCGGGCTCCTCCCGGGGGAGCAGTACTTC | TRBJ2-7 | TRBV19 | . | .
CASSLEGGETEAFF | TGTGCCAGCAGCTTAGAAGGGGGAGAAACTGAAGCTTTCTTT | TRBJ1-1 | TRBV11-3 | . | few
CASSLRTGGLNTEAFF | TGTGCCAGCAGTTTAAGGACAGGGGGATTGAACACTGAAGCTTTCTTT | TRBJ1-1 | TRBV27 | TRBD1 | .
CASSPGTSGGPLDTGELFF | TGTGCCAGTAGTCCCGGGACTAGCGGGGGACCGCTTGACACCGGGGAGCTGTTTTTT | TRBJ2-2 | TRBV19 | TRBD2 | .
CASSDVGIGSGNTIYF | TGTGCCAGCAGTGACGTCGGGATCGGGTCTGGAAACACCATATATTTT | TRBJ1-3 | TRBV6-4 | . | .
CASSAWDRGLGELFF | TGTGCCAGCAGTGCTTGGGACAGGGGTCTCGGGGAGCTGTTTTTT | TRBJ2-2 | TRBV6-2/TRBV6-3 | TRBD1 | .
CASSSLAAQGVYPDTQYF | TGTGCCAGCAGCTCACTGGCGGCGCAGGGCGTCTACCCAGATACGCAGTATTTT | TRBJ2-3 | TRBV11-3 | . | once
CASSQLAGVYEQYF | TGTGCCAGCAGCCAACTAGCGGGAGTATACGAGCAGTACTTC | TRBJ2-7 | TRBV3-1/TRBV3-2 | TRBD2 | .
CASSQDRTGGGRRAFF | TGCGCCAGCAGCCAAGATCGTACAGGGGGCGGCCGGCGAGCTTTCTTT | TRBJ1-1 | TRBV4-1 | TRBD1 | .
CASKQSSTNEKLFF | TGCGCCAGCAAACAGAGTTCAACTAATGAAAAACTGTTTTTT | TRBJ1-4 | TRBV5-1 | . | .
CAISQSRDTSNQPQHF | TGTGCCATCAGTCAGAGCCGGGACACTAGCAATCAGCCCCAGCATTTT | TRBJ1-5 | TRBV10-3 | . | once
CASSDTGQGRNGYTF | TGTGCCAGCAGTGACACCGGACAGGGGCGGAATGGCTACACCTTC | TRBJ1-2 | TRBV6-4 | TRBD1 | few
CASSLRGSGNTIYF | TGTGCCAGCAGTTTGCGGGGGTCTGGAAACACCATATATTTT | TRBJ1-3 | TRBV6-5 | . | few
CASSQDRGNTQYF | TGTGCCAGCAGCCAAGATAGGGGAAATACGCAGTATTTT | TRBJ2-3 | TRBV3-1/TRBV3-2 | . | .
CASSRGQTIWNEQFF | TGTGCCAGCAGCCGGGGACAAACCATTTGGAATGAGCAGTTCTTC | TRBJ2-1 | TRBV11-3 | . | .
CASSLVPGTGGTGELFF | TGTGCTAGCAGCTTAGTCCCCGGGACAGGGGGCACCGGGGAGCTGTTTTTT | TRBJ2-2 | TRBV7-7 | TRBD1 | .
CASSFSGGHPAVYGYTF | TGTGCCAGCAGCTTTTCAGGGGGCCACCCAGCTGTCTATGGCTACACCTTC | TRBJ1-2 | TRBV13 | TRBD1 | few